This TCR beta chain was sequenced for a study of shared clonotypes between healthy human individuals. TCRdb keeps only in-frame clones here, not all; method: immunoSEQ multiplex PCR. Of 1,100,000 or so clones listed, around 78% are singletons. This clone was detected ten times or more. Its antigen is unknown. CDR3 length: 15 amino acids. Germline-derived CDR1 and CDR2 are SGHTA and FQGTGA. The ends lost 3 bases at V and 8 bases at J; junction bases unmatched: 7. Only Caucasian adults living in Nashville, Tennessee served as donors. Findings and limits, study-wide: Blood was the only sampled material, and tissue repertoires likely differ. Clonotype sharing among the donors was expected to vary with sequencing depth. The study found lower generation probabilities in non-shared clonotypes than in those shared by all four donors.

The chain employs TRBV7-3 and TRBJ2-1; 10 nucleotides align to TRBD2. This receptor was obtained from a man younger than 35 in good health. Some clones in this sample may be carry-over from other donors' samples. Sequencing input: memory CD4+ T cells from PBMCs. Subset of the sample: CD45RA-negative fraction. This CDR3 is CASSFSGGSGYEQFF. CDR3 nucleotide sequence: TGTGCCAGCAGCTTTAGCGGGGGGTCCGGTTATGAGCAGTTCTTC.